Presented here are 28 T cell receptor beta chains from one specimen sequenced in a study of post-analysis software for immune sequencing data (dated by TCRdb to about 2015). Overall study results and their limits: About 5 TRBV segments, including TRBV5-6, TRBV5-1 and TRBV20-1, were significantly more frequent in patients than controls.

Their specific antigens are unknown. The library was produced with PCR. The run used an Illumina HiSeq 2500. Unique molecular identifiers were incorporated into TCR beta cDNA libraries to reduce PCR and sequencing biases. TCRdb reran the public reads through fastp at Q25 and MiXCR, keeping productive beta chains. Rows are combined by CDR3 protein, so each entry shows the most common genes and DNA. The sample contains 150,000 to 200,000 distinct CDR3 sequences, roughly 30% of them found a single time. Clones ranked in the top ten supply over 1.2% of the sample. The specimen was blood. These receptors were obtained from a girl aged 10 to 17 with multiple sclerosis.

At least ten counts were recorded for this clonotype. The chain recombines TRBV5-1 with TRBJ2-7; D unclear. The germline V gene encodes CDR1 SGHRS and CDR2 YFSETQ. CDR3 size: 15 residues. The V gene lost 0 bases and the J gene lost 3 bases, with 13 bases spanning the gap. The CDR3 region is CASSLGYPGYYEQYF. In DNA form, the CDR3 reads TGCGCCAGCAGCTTGGGATATCCGGGTTACTACGAGCAGTACTTC. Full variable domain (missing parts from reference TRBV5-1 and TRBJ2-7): KAGVTQTPRYLIKTRGQQVTLSCSPISGHRSVSWYQQTPGQGLQFLFEYFSETQRNKGNFPGRFSGRQFSNSRSEMNVSTLELGDSALYLCASSLGYPGYYEQYFGPGTRLTVT.

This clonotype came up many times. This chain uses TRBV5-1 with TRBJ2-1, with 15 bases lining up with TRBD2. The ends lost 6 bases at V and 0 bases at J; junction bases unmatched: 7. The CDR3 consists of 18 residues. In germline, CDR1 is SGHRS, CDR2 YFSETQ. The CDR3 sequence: CASISGTSGRSSYNEQFF. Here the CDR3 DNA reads TGCGCCAGCATCTCCGGGACTAGCGGGAGGAGCTCCTACAATGAGCAGTTCTTC. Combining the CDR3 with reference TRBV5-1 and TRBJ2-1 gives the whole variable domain KAGVTQTPRYLIKTRGQQVTLSCSPISGHRSVSWYQQTPGQGLQFLFEYFSETQRNKGNFPGRFSGRQFSNSRSEMNVSTLELGDSALYLCASISGTSGRSSYNEQFFGPGTRLTVL.

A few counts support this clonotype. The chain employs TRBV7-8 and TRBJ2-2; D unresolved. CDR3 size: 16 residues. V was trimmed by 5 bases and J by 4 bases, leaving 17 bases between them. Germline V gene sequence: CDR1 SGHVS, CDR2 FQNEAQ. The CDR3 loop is CASSRSVQSSTGELFF. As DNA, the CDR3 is TGTGCCAGCAGCCGTTCGGTGCAATCCAGCACCGGGGAGCTGTTTTTT.

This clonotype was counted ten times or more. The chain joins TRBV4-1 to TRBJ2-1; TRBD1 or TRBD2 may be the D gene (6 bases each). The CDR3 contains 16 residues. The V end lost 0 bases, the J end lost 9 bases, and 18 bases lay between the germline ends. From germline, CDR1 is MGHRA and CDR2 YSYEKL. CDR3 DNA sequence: TGCGCCAGCAGCCAAGATAGGGGGGCAGGGTGGGGTGAGCAGTTCTTC. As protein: CASSQDRGAGWGEQFF.

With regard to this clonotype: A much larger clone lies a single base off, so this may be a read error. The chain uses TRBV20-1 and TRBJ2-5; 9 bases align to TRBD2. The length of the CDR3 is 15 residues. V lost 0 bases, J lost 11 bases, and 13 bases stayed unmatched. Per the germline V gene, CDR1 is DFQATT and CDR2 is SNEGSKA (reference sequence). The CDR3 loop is CSARDLAGGKYGQYF. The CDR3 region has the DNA TGCAGTGCTAGAGATTTGGCGGGAGGGAAGTACGGGCAGTACTTC.

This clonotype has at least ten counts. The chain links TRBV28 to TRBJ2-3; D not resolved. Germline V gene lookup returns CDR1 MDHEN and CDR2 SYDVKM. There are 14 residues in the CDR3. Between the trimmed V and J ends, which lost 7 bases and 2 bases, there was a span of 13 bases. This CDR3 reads CASKKGTFTDTQYF. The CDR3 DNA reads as TGTGCCAGCAAAAAGGGAACCTTCACAGATACGCAGTATTTT.

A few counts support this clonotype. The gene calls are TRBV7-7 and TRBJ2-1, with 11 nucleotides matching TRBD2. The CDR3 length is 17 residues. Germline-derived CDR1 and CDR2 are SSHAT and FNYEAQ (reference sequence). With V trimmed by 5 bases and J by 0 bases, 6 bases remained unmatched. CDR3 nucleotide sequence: TGTGCCAGCAGCAAAGGGACTAGCGGAATCTCCTACAATGAGCAGTTCTTC. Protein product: CASSKGTSGISYNEQFF.

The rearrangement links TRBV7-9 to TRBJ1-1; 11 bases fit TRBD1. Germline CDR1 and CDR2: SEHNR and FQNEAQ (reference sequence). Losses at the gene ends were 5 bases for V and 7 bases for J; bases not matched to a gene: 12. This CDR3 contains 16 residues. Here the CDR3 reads CASSIQGQGGRGEAFF. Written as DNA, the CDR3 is TGTGCCAGCAGCATACAGGGACAGGGGGGACGCGGTGAAGCTTTCTTT. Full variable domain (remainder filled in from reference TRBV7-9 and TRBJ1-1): DTGVSQNPRHKITKRGQNVTFRCDPISEHNRLYWYRQTLGQGPEFLTYFQNEAQLEKSRLLSDRFSAERPKGSFSTLEIQRTEQGDSAMYLCASSIQGQGGRGEAFFGQGTRLTVV.

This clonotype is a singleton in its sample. The CDR3 loop reads CTSSHYSGDTQYF. The CDR3 DNA is TGCACCAGCAGCCATTACAGCGGAGATACGCAGTATTTT. The gene calls are TRBV1 and TRBJ2-3; the D call in the table, TRBD2, was not verified against the DNA. TRBV1 is marked as a pseudogene. CDR3 length: 13 amino acids.

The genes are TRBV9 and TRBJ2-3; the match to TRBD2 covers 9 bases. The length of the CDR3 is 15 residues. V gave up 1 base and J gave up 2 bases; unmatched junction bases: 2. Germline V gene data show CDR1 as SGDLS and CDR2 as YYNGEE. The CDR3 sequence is CASSVLAGITDTQYF. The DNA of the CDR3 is TGTGCCAGCAGCGTACTAGCGGGAATCACAGATACGCAGTATTTT.

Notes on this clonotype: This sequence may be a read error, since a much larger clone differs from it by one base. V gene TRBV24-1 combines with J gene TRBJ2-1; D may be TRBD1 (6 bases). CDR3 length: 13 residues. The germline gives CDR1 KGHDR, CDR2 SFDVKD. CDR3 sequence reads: CATSDDRYNAQFF. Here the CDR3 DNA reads TGTGCCACCAGTGATGACAGGTACAATGCGCAGTTCTTC.

The CDR3 sequence is CASSSPGLAAYNEQFF. Here the CDR3 DNA reads TGTGCCAGCAGCTCACCGGGACTAGCGGCCTACAATGAGCAGTTCTTC. The V and J genes are TRBV7-6 and TRBJ2-1, with 11 bases identical to TRBD2. V lost 4 bases and J lost 2; bases outside the gene matches: 4. The CDR3 is 16 residues long. From germline, CDR1 is SGHVS and CDR2 FNYEAQ.

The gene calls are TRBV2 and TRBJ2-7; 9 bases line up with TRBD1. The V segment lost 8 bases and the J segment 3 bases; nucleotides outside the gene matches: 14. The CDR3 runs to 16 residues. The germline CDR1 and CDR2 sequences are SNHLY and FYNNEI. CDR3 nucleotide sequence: TGTGCCAGCCACACGGCCGGGACAGGGTTTAGCTACGAGCAGTACTTC. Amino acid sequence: CASHTAGTGFSYEQYF. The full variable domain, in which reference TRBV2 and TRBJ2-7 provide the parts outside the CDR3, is EPEVTQTPSHQVTQMGQEVILRCVPISNHLYFYWYRQILGQKVEFLVSFYNNEISEKSEIFDDQFSVERPDGSNFTLKIRSTKLEDSAMYFCASHTAGTGFSYEQYFGPGTRLTVT.

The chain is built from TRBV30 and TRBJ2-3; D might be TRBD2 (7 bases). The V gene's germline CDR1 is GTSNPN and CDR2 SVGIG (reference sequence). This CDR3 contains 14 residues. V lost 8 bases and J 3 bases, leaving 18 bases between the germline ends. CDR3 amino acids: CAGTSGTNTDTQYF. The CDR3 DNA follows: TGTGCCGGGACATCCGGGACTAATACAGATACGCAGTATTTT.

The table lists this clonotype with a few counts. The CDR3 sequence: CASSVGLRRAEAFF. The DNA of the CDR3 is TGTGCCAGCAGCGTAGGCCTGAGGCGGGCTGAAGCTTTCTTT. The rearrangement uses TRBV9 and TRBJ1-1; no clear D. Germline CDR1 is SGDLS and CDR2 is YYNGEE. Trimming took 0 bases from V and 6 from J, leaving 12 bases between them. The CDR3 is 14 residues long.

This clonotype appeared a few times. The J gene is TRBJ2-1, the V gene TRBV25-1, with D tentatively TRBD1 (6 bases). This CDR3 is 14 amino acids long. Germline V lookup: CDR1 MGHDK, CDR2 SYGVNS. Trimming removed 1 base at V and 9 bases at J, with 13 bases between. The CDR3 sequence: CASSELDSGVEQFF. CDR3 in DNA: TGTGCCAGCAGTGAATTAGATTCAGGGGTTGAGCAGTTCTTC.

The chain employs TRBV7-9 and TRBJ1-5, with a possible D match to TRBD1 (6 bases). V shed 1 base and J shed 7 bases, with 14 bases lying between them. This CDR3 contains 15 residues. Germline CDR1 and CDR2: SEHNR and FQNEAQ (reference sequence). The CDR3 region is CASSLDGGAGQPQHF. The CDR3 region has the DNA TGTGCCAGCAGCTTAGATGGGGGGGCCGGACAGCCCCAGCATTTT.

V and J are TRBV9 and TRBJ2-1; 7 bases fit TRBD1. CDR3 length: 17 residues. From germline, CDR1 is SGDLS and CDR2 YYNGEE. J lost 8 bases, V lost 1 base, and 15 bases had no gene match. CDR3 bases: TGTGCCAGCAGCGTAAGGGGGCGGCAGCCCAACAGGGATGAGCAGTTCTTC. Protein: CASSVRGRQPNRDEQFF.

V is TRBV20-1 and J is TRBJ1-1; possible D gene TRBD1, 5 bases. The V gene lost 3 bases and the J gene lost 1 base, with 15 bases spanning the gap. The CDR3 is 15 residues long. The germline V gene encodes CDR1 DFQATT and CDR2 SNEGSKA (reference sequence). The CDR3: CSARGPSERNTEAFF. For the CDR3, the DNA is TGCAGTGCTAGGGGACCTTCAGAGCGGAACACTGAAGCTTTCTTT.

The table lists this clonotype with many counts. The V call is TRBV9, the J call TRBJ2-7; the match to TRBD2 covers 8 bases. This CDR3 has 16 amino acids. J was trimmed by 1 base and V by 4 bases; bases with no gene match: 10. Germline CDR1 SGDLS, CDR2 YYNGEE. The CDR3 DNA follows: TGTGCCAGCAGCCAGGGCGGAGCGGGAGTTTCCTACGAGCAGTACTTC. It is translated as CASSQGGAGVSYEQYF.

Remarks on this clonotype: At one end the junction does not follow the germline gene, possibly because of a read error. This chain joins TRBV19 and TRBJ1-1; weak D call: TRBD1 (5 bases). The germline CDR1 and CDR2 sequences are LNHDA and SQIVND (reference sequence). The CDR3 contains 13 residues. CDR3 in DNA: TGTGCCAGTAGTGGGGGGGACTTCACTGAAACTTTCTTT. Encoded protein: CASSGGDFTETFF. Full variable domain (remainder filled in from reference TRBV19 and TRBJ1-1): DGGITQSPKYLFRKEGQNVTLSCEQNLNHDAMYWYRQDPGQGLRLIYYSQIVNDFQKGDIAEGYSVSREKKESFPLTVTSAQKNPTAFYLCASSGGDFTETFFGQGTRLTVV.

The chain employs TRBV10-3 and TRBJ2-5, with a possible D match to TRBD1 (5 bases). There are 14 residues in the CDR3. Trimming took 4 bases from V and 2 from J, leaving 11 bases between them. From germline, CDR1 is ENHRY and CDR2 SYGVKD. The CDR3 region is CAISGGKPQETQYF. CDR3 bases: TGTGCCATCAGTGGGGGCAAGCCTCAAGAGACCCAGTACTTC.

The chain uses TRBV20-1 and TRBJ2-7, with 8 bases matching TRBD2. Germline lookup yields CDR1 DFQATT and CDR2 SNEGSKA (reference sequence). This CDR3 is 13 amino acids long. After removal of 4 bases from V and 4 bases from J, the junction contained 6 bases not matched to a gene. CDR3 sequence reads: CSAKSGSTYEQYF. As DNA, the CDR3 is TGCAGTGCTAAGAGCGGGAGCACTTACGAGCAGTACTTC.

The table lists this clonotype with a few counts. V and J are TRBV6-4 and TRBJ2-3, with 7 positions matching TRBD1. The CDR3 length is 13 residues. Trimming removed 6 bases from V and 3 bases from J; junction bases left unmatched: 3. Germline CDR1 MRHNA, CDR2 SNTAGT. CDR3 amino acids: CASSDRETDTQYF. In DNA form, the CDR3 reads TGTGCCAGCAGCGACAGGGAAACAGATACGCAGTATTTT.

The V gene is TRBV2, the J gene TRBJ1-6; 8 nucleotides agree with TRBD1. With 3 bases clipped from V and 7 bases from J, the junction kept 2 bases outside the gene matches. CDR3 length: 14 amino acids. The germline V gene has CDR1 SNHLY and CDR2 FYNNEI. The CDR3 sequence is CASSETGDNSPLHF. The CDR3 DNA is TGTGCCAGCAGTGAGACAGGGGACAATTCACCCCTCCACTTT.

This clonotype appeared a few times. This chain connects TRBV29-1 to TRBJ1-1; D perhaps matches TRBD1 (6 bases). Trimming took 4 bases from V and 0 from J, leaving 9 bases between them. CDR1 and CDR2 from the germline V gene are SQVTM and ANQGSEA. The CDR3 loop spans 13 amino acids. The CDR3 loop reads CSVGGRLNTEAFF. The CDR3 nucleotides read TGCAGCGTTGGGGGGCGCTTGAACACTGAAGCTTTCTTT.

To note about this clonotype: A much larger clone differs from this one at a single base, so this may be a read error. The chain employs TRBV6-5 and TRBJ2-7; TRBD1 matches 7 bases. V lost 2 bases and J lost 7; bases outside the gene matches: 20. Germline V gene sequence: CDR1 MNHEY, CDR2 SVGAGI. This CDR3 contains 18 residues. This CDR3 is CASSYIVTTETGLGEQYF. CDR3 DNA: TGTGCCAGCAGTTACATCGTAACAACCGAGACAGGGCTTGGAGAGCAGTACTTC.

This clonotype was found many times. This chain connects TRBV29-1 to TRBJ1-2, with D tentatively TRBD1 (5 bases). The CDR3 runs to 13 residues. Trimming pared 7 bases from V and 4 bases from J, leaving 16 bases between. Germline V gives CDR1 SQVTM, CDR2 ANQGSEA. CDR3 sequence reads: CSAQIGGGYGYTF. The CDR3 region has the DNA TGCAGCGCTCAAATCGGGGGGGGCTATGGCTACACCTTC.